This T cell receptor (beta chain) was recovered during a study of T-cell reconstitution after alpha-beta-depleted transplantation in children. Trimming left V 1 base short and J 6 bases short, with 16 bases between. The CDR3 has 15 amino acids. In germline, CDR1 is SQVTM, CDR2 ANQGSEA. The authors prepared the TCRbeta library with unique molecular identifiers. In TCRdb, the PCR reads were re-called with MiXCR into one record per CDR3 protein. The repertoire holds approximately 1,000,000 distinct CDR3 sequences, with 25% to 35% as singletons. This clonotype was seen a handful of times. The source is a boy under two years old who had a stem cell transplant for SCID, so the T cells may come from the graft donor. V usage is TRBV29-1 and J usage is TRBJ2-1; TRBD1 is a possible D gene (6 bases). The sample in question was PBMCs, mostly from graft donor cells, obtained 360 days after TCRalphabeta/CD19-depleted stem cell transplant. The CDR3 region is CSVEAPRGHGNEQFF. The DNA of the CDR3 is TGCAGCGTTGAAGCCCCCAGGGGCCACGGCAATGAGCAGTTCTTC.